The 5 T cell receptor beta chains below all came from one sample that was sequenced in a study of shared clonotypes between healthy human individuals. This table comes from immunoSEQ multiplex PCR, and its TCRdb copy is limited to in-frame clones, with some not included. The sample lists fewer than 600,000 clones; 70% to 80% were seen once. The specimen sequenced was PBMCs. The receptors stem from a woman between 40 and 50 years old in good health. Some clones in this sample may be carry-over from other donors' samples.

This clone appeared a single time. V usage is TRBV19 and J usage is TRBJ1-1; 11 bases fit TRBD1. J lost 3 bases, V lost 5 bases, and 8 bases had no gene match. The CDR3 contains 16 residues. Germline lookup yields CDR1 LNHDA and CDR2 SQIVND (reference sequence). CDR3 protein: CASSPAGTGGHTEAFF. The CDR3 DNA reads TGTGCCAGTAGTCCCGCCGGGACAGGGGGGCACACTGAAGCTTTCTTT.

The CDR3 DNA is TGTGCCAGCAGTACCCTCGGGGAGAAAGCTTTCTTT. Encoded protein: CASSTLGEKAFF. The chain is built from TRBV6-5 and TRBJ1-1; no definite D call. This CDR3 contains 12 residues. Trimming took 5 bases from V and 9 from J, leaving 13 bases between them. Germline V lookup: CDR1 MNHEY, CDR2 SVGAGI.

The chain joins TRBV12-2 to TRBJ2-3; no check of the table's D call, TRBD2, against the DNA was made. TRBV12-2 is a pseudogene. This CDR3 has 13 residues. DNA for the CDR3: TGTGCAAGTCGCCCCAAGGAGACGGATACGCAGTATTTT. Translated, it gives CASRPKETDTQYF.

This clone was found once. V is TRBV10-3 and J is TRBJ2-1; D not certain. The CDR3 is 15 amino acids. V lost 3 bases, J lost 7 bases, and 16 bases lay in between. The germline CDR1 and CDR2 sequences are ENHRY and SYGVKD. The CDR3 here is CAISDPRQKKNEQFF. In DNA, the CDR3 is TGTGCCATCAGTGATCCCCGGCAAAAGAAAAATGAGCAGTTCTTC.

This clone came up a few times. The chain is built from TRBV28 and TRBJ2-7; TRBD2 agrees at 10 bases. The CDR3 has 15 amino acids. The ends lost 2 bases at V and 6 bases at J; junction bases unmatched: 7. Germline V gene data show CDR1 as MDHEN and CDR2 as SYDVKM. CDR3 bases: TGTGCCAGCAGTTTAGACCTAGCGGGAGTTGCCGAGCAGTACTTC. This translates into CASSLDLAGVAEQYF. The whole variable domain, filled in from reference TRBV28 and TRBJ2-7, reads DVKVTQSSRYLVKRTGEKVFLECVQDMDHENMFWYRQDPGLGLRLIYFSYDVKMKEKGDIPEGYSVSREKKERFSLILESASTNQTSMYLCASSLDLAGVAEQYFGPGTRLTVT.